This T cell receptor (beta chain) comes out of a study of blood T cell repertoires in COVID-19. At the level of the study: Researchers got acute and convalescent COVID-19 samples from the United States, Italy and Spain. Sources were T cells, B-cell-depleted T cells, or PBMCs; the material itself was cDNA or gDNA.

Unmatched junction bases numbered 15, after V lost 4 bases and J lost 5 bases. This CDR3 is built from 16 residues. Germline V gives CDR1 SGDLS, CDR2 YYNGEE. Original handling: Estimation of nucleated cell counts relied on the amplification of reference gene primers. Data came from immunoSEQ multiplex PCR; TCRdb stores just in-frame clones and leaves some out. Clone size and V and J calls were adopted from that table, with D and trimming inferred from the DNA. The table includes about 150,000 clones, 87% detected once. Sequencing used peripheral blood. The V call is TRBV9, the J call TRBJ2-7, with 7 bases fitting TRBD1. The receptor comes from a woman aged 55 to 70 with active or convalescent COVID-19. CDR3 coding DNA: TGTGCCAGCAGCCTCACCCGACAGGGCCCGAACGACGAGCAGTACTTC. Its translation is CASSLTRQGPNDEQYF.